The T cell receptor (beta chain) described here comes from a study of T cell repertoires in cytomegalovirus infection. Study details: Selected CMV epitopes included recently identified HLA-C-restricted ones as well as well-studied HLA-B-restricted ones. Through public TCR beta signatures, both CMV infection and matching HLA type were indicated.

Germline-derived CDR1 and CDR2 are MNHNS and SASEGT. This CDR3 is 15 amino acids long. V was trimmed by 9 bases and J by 1 base, leaving 16 bases between them. TCRdb re-analysed the reads in MiXCR, keeping a single row per CDR3 protein. This table has about a million distinct CDR3 sequences, 25% to 40% appearing once. As concerns this clonotype: Its specificity is unknown.

Study-wide results and caveats: The cumulative frequency of public TCR beta families distinguished individuals who carried CMV together with the relevant HLA. CMV-specific TCR beta clonotypes restricted by HLA-C were the ones dominating the ex vivo response.

The TCR comes from a human donor in good health (CMV status not recorded). Some clones in this sample may be carry-over from other donors' samples. This specimen was cultured CD8+ T cells from PBMCs, taken from culture after CMV antigen stimulation. The rearrangement links TRBV6-1 to TRBJ1-5; TRBD1 might be the D (6 bases). The CDR3 coding sequence is TGTGCCAGTTCCCGGAACAGGGCGAGCAATCAGCCCCAGCATTTT. This encodes CASSRNRASNQPQHF.